The 15 T cell receptor beta chains in this list originate from one sample, sequenced in a study of cytomegalovirus exposure and HLA in healthy donors. This PCR relied on a set of 60 Vbeta primers and 13 Jbeta primers. Using immunoSEQ multiplex PCR, the repertoire was profiled, and TCRdb retains in-frame clones only, with some absent. The sample lists approximately 170,000 clones, approximately 71% occurring once. The sequenced sample consisted of PBMCs. These receptors came from a male donor in good health and CMV-seronegative.

The sample holds one count of this clone. The rearrangement uses TRBV5-1 and TRBJ1-3; a possible D gene is TRBD1 (6 bases). The germline V and J ends were trimmed by 2 bases and 0 bases, with 9 bases remaining between them. Germline lookup yields CDR1 SGHRS and CDR2 YFSETQ. The length of the CDR3 is 15 residues. CDR3 residues: CASSLQGPSGNTIYF. The DNA for the CDR3 is TGCGCCAGCAGCTTACAGGGACCCTCTGGAAACACCATATATTTT.

The chain uses TRBV10-3 and TRBJ1-2, with no clear D. V was cut by 3 bases and J by 4 bases, with 15 bases left in between. The CDR3 sequence is 15 residues long. Germline CDR1 reads ENHRY; CDR2 reads SYGVKD. The CDR3 here is CAISDNPDGLYGYTF. The DNA for the CDR3 is TGTGCCATCAGTGATAATCCAGACGGACTCTATGGCTACACCTTC.

This clone was detected a few times. The chain is built from TRBV7-6 and TRBJ2-7; TRBD2 matches 8 bases. The CDR3 spans 15 residues. Germline V gene sequence: CDR1 SGHVS, CDR2 FNYEAQ. Trimming at V came to 2 bases and at J to 0 bases, leaving 3 bases not matched to a gene. The CDR3 DNA follows: TGTGCCAGCAGCTTAACTAGCGGAAGCTCCTACGAGCAGTACTTC. Amino acid sequence: CASSLTSGSSYEQYF.

This clone was counted a few times. The chain links TRBV5-1 to TRBJ2-7; 7 nucleotides match TRBD1. CDR1 is SGHRS, CDR2 YFSETQ, per germline. The V and J ends lost 3 bases and 0 bases, in that order; junction bases with no gene match: 3. This CDR3 spans 14 amino acids. In DNA form, the CDR3 reads TGCGCCAGCAGCTCGGGACAGCGCTCCTACGAGCAGTACTTC. Protein sequence: CASSSGQRSYEQYF.

The chain recombines TRBV27 with TRBJ2-7; TRBD1 might be the D (5 bases). Trimming took off 3 bases at V and 5 bases at J, with 8 bases between the two ends. CDR1 and CDR2 from the germline V gene are MNHEY and SMNVEV (reference sequence). CDR3 length: 12 residues. The CDR3 is CASSFLGDEQYF. The CDR3 DNA sequence: TGTGCCAGCAGTTTTTTAGGGGACGAGCAGTACTTC.

This clone was seen a few times. The chain is built from TRBV6-5 and TRBJ1-2, with D hard to call. Per germline, CDR1 MNHEY and CDR2 SVGAGI. The CDR3 covers 13 residues. Deletions cut 6 bases from V and 3 bases from J, with 11 bases between. CDR3 in DNA: TGTGCCAGCAGCTCAGGTTACGACTATGGCTACACCTTC. Translation gives CASSSGYDYGYTF.

The rearrangement joins TRBV11-3 to TRBJ1-1; the D is unclear. CDR1 SGHNT and CDR2 YENEEA come from the germline V gene. This CDR3 is built from 13 residues. Trimming cost V 5 bases and J 1 base, with 8 bases left between them. CDR3 in DNA: TGTGCCAGCAGCCGAGGTTCGAACACTGAAGCTTTCTTT. Residues: CASSRGSNTEAFF.

The chain combines TRBV9 with TRBJ2-7, with a possible D match to TRBD2 (5 bases). Germline CDR1 reads SGDLS; CDR2 reads YYNGEE. The CDR3 is 15 amino acids. Trimming removed 4 bases from V and 5 bases from J, with 19 bases in between. This CDR3 is CASSPYGGRLDEQYF. The CDR3 DNA reads as TGTGCCAGCAGCCCCTATGGCGGGCGCCTAGACGAGCAGTACTTC.

V gene TRBV11-2 combines with J gene TRBJ2-3; a possible D gene is TRBD2 (5 bases). CDR1 is SGHAT, CDR2 FQNNGV, per germline. Trimming took off 4 bases at V and 2 bases at J, with 16 bases between the two ends. The CDR3 is made up of 16 amino acids. The CDR3 DNA sequence: TGTGCCAGCAGCTCTCGACCGGGATCTGACACAGATACGCAGTATTTT. Its translation is CASSSRPGSDTDTQYF.

This clone has a handful of counts. V and J are TRBV6-5 and TRBJ1-2; D is perhaps TRBD1 (5 bases). The CDR3 is 15 amino acids. Trimming removed 2 bases from V and 2 bases from J, with 12 bases in between. The germline gives CDR1 MNHEY, CDR2 SVGAGI. CDR3: CASSYGAHSNYGYTF. CDR3 nucleotides: TGTGCCAGCAGTTACGGGGCTCACAGCAACTATGGCTACACCTTC.

The rearrangement joins TRBV28 to TRBJ2-1, with 8 nucleotides matching TRBD1. In germline, CDR1 is MDHEN, CDR2 SYDVKM. CDR3 length: 13 amino acids. Germline trimming cut 9 bases from V and 9 bases from J; bases unmatched to any gene: 10. The DNA of the CDR3 is TGTGCCAGGCCCGACAGGGGCCCTTTTGAGCAGTTCTTC. The encoded protein is CARPDRGPFEQFF.

Turning to this clone: Germline is not matched at one junction end, which may reflect a read error. V is TRBV2 and J is TRBJ1-2; no clear D. Germline V gives CDR1 SNHLY, CDR2 FYNNEI. The CDR3 contains 13 residues. DNA of the CDR3: TGTGCCAGCAGCGAAGGGAGCATCTATGGCTACACCTTC. It encodes CASSEGSIYGYTF.

The chain carries TRBV11-1 and TRBJ2-1; TRBD1 might be the D (7 bases). V was shortened by 7 bases and J by 0 bases, with 13 bases between the two germline ends. The germline V gene has CDR1 SGHAT and CDR2 FQDESV (reference sequence). The CDR3 has 15 residues. The CDR3 coding sequence is TGTGCCAGCAAGGAGGGGGCCAACTCCTACAATGAGCAGTTCTTC. Translating it yields CASKEGANSYNEQFF.

The J gene is TRBJ1-1, the V gene TRBV4-1; no clear D. The germline V and J ends were trimmed by 4 bases and 1 base, with 13 bases remaining between them. The CDR3 loop spans 15 amino acids. Germline V gene data show CDR1 as MGHRA and CDR2 as YSYEKL. The CDR3 nucleotides read TGCGCCAGCAGCCTCGGGAAAGACGGGAACACTGAAGCTTTCTTT. This codes for CASSLGKDGNTEAFF.

The V and J genes are TRBV6-8 and TRBJ2-3, with 11 nucleotides matching TRBD2. The CDR3 is 14 amino acids. Germline CDR1 reads MNHGY; CDR2 reads SAAAGT. J lost 2 bases, V lost 6 bases, and 1 base had no gene match. The CDR3 here is CASRLAGDTDTQYF. Written as DNA, the CDR3 is TGTGCCAGCAGACTAGCGGGGGACACAGATACGCAGTATTTT.